This TCR beta chain was recovered during a study of blood T cell repertoires in COVID-19. The CDR3 runs to 17 residues. V was shortened by 3 bases and J by 0 bases, with 15 bases between the two germline ends. CDR1 and CDR2 (germline): LGHDT, YNNKEL (reference sequence). The repertoire was sequenced with immunoSEQ multiplex PCR; TCRdb's copy has only in-frame clones and lacks some. The table lists some 130,000 clones, about 72% of them singletons. The rearrangement joins TRBV3-1 (or the pseudogene TRBV3-2) to TRBJ1-3, with D maybe TRBD1 (6 bases). The receptor was isolated from a man aged 55-75 years who had recovered from COVID-19. Sequenced input: peripheral blood. CDR3 DNA sequence: TGTGCCAGCAGCCACGCCCGGACAGTCCTCTCTGGAAACACCATATATTTT. It codes for CASSHARTVLSGNTIYF.